The clone carrying this TCR beta chain was seen a handful of times. Its antigen is undetermined. Stated time point: persistent/refractory GD, antithyroid drugs over 5 years with positive TRAb. Making the TCR library involved RNA that had been extracted from PBMCs. It was an endocrinology department in Xi'an, China, that provided the patients. These data are taken from a study of regulatory T cells in long-lasting Graves disease. Deletions cut 7 bases from V and 7 bases from J, with 4 bases between. CDR1 is SQVTM, CDR2 ANQGSEA, per germline. CDR3 length: 8 amino acids. With iRepertoire HTBI primers and Arm-PCR of CDR3 regions, TCR beta libraries were built. TCRdb passed the multiplex PCR reads through MiXCR, listing each CDR3 protein once. Altogether a few hundred thousand distinct CDR3 sequences are present, approximately 25% being singletons, with the ten largest covering around 30%. Notes on the study in general: Whereas new patients shared 966 public clonotypes, persistent patients shared more, at some 2,700.

This sample comprised peripheral blood mononuclear cells (PBMCs), obtained when the disease was refractory, from a patient treated with antithyroid drugs. The TCR comes from a woman aged 40 to 55 with Graves disease. The chain couples TRBV29-1 to TRBJ1-2; the D is unclear. The DNA of the CDR3 is TGCAGCGAGGGTGGCTACACCTTC. Translated: CSEGGYTF. Together with reference TRBV29-1 and TRBJ1-2, the CDR3 gives the full variable domain: SAVISQKPSRDICQRGTSLTIQCQVDSQVTMMFWYRQQPGQSLTLIATANQGSEATYESGFVIDKFPISRPNLTFSTLTVSNMSPEDSSIYLCSEGGYTFGSGTRLTVV.